The text below deals with one T cell receptor beta chain. Its specificity is unknown. This sample was included in a study of T-cell memory formation after mild COVID-19. Notes on the study in general: Clones that contracted from day 15 to 85 had balanced CD4/CD8; later expanders were CD4+ biased. A subset of responding clones appeared in pre-infection memory, suggesting cross-reactive memory joined.

TCRdb ran MiXCR on the 5' RACE reads and lists one entry per CDR3 protein. In the table there are roughly 510,000 distinct CDR3 sequences, approximately 15% of which are singletons. CDR1 is MGHRA and CDR2 is YSYEKL in the germline V gene. Trimming took off 1 base at V and 3 bases at J, with 13 bases between the two ends. The CDR3 runs 15 residues. The specimen was PBMCs or a T cell subset sorted from them (not recorded which). This clonotype was sampled from an adult woman who had mild COVID-19 (a few samples of this study predate the infection). Cell type and time point are not known. This rearrangement joins TRBV4-1 to TRBJ2-7; D gene uncertain. The CDR3 region is CASSQGVTALYEQYF. As DNA, the CDR3 is TGCGCCAGCAGCCAAGGAGTGACCGCCCTCTACGAGCAGTACTTC.